One sample yielded the 9 T cell receptor beta chains listed below, sequenced in a study of OX40 agonist ivuxolimab in advanced cancers. Using immunoSEQ multiplex PCR, the repertoire was profiled, and TCRdb retains in-frame clones only, with some absent. This sample has about 52,000 clones; 80% to 90% occur once, and the top ten carry less than 7%. Here the sequenced sample was CD4+ or CD8+ T cells sorted from blood, taken in a trial of the OX40 agonist ivuxolimab. These receptors all come from an adult with an advanced solid tumor such as melanoma, head and neck, liver or kidney cancer.

The rearrangement joins TRBV5-1 to TRBJ2-5; 7 nucleotides line up with TRBD2. The germline gives CDR1 SGHRS, CDR2 YFSETQ. The ends lost 1 base at V and 3 bases at J; junction bases unmatched: 3. CDR3 length: 14 residues. CDR3 sequence reads: CASSLNAGEETQYF. CDR3 sequence (DNA): TGCGCCAGCAGCTTGAACGCGGGGGAAGAGACCCAGTACTTC.

This chain connects TRBV7-6 to TRBJ2-7, with a tentative D call TRBD1 (5 bases). Germline-derived CDR1 and CDR2 are SGHVS and FNYEAQ. This CDR3 is built from 14 residues. Trimming stripped 0 bases from V and 5 bases from J, with 11 bases between. CDR3 coding DNA: TGTGCCAGCAGCTTAGCTCTTAAGGGGCACGAGCAGTACTTC. Protein sequence: CASSLALKGHEQYF.

The rearrangement joins TRBV6-6 to TRBJ1-1; D is possibly TRBD1 (5 bases). The germline V and J ends were trimmed by 0 bases and 3 bases, with 11 bases remaining between them. This CDR3 contains 15 residues. Looked up from germline, CDR1 is MNHNY and CDR2 is SVGAGI (reference sequence). This CDR3 reads CASSYSNMGDTEAFF. The CDR3 nucleotides read TGTGCCAGCAGTTACTCGAACATGGGGGACACTGAAGCTTTCTTT.

The sample holds one count of this clone. The V gene is TRBV6-1, the J gene TRBJ1-1; the D is unclear. The V end was cut by 6 bases, the J end by 5 bases, with 13 bases between. This CDR3 is 13 amino acids long. Germline V gene sequence: CDR1 MNHNS, CDR2 SASEGT. The CDR3 sequence is CASSHNPRTEAFF. The CDR3 region has the DNA TGTGCCAGCAGCCACAACCCGAGGACTGAAGCTTTCTTT.

The genes are TRBV6-5 and TRBJ1-1; D may be TRBD1 (5 bases). Germline V gene sequence: CDR1 MNHEY, CDR2 SVGAGI. The length of the CDR3 is 13 residues. V lost 5 bases to trimming and J lost 1 base, with 8 bases between them. CDR3 loop: CASSLGQNTEAFF. In DNA, the CDR3 is TGTGCCAGCAGTCTCGGACAGAACACTGAAGCTTTCTTT.

V gene TRBV21-1 combines with J gene TRBJ2-7; TRBD2 reflects the table's D call only, with no check against the DNA. TRBV21-1 is described as a pseudogene. The CDR3 loop spans 14 amino acids. Here the CDR3 DNA reads TGTGCCAGCAACAAAGGACCGGGTATCTACGAGCAGTACTTC. It codes for CASNKGPGIYEQYF.

As DNA, the CDR3 is TGTGCCAGCAGCTTGGGGATAGAGCAGTACTTC. As protein: CASSLGIEQYF. The rearrangement joins TRBV5-6 to TRBJ2-7; D remains ambiguous. Germline V gene data show CDR1 as SGHDT and CDR2 as YYEEEE. V was pared by 0 bases and J by 7 bases, with 5 bases between. The CDR3 totals 11 residues.

The chain has TRBV27 and TRBJ1-5; the D is unclear. The germline V gene encodes CDR1 MNHEY and CDR2 SMNVEV (reference sequence). V lost 7 bases to trimming and J lost 3 bases, with 4 bases between them. The CDR3 consists of 11 residues. CDR3 DNA: TGTGCCAGCACCTCCAATCAGCCCCAGCATTTT. Encoded protein: CASTSNQPQHF.

This chain links TRBV7-9 with TRBJ1-4, with D possibly being TRBD1 (6 bases). CDR1 is SEHNR and CDR2 is FQNEAQ in the germline V gene (reference sequence). CDR3 length: 15 amino acids. Trimming took 5 bases from V and 1 from J, leaving 11 bases between them. The CDR3 nucleotides are TGTGCCAGCAGCGCATACAGGGTAACTAATGAAAAACTGTTTTTT. Its translation: CASSAYRVTNEKLFF.